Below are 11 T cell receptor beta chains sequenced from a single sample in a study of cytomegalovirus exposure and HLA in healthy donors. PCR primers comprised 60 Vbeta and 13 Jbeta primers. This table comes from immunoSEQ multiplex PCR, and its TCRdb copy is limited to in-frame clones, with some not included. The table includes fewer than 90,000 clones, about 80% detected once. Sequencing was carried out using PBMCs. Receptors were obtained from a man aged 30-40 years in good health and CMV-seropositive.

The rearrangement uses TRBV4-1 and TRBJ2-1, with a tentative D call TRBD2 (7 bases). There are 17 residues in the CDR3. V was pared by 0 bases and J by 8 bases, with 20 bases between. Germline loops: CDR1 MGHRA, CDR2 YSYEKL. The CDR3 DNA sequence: TGCGCCAGCAGCCAAGAGGTTGGCGGGGGCCTTCAGGATGAGCAGTTCTTC. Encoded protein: CASSQEVGGGLQDEQFF.

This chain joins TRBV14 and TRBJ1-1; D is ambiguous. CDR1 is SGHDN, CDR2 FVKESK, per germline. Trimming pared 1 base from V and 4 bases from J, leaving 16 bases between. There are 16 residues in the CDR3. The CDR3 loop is CASSQGFFPGRTEAFF. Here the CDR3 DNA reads TGTGCCAGCAGCCAAGGATTTTTTCCGGGTCGCACTGAAGCTTTCTTT.

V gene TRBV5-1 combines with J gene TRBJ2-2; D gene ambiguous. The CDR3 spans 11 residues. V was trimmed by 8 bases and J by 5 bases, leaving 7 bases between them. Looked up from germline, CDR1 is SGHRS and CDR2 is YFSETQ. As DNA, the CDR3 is TGCGCCAGTGTAGATACCGGGGAGCTGTTTTTT. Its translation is CASVDTGELFF.

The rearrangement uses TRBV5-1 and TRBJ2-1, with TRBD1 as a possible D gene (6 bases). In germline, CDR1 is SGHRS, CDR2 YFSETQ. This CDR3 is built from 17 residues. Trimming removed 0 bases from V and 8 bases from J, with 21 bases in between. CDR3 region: CASSLGRDTTPGYEQFF. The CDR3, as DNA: TGCGCCAGCAGCTTGGGCCGGGACACCACACCGGGCTATGAGCAGTTCTTC.

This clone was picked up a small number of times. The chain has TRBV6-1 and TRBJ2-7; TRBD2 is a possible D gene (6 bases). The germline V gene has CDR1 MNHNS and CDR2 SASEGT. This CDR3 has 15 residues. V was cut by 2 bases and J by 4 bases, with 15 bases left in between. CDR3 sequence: CASSEQGLGPYEQYF. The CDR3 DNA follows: TGTGCCAGCAGTGAACAGGGACTCGGTCCATACGAGCAGTACTTC.

The CDR3, as DNA: TGTGCCACCTCACAGCTTCTGAACACTGAAGCTTTCTTT. Protein sequence: CATSQLLNTEAFF. V is TRBV19 and J is TRBJ1-1; D unclear. Germline V gene data show CDR1 as LNHDA and CDR2 as SQIVND (reference sequence). V was shortened by 10 bases and J by 0 bases, with 12 bases between the two germline ends. The CDR3 length is 13 residues. The full variable domain, in which reference TRBV19 and TRBJ1-1 provide the parts outside the CDR3, is DGGITQSPKYLFRKEGQNVTLSCEQNLNHDAMYWYRQDPGQGLRLIYYSQIVNDFQKGDIAEGYSVSREKKESFPLTVTSAQKNPTAFYLCATSQLLNTEAFFGQGTRLTVV.

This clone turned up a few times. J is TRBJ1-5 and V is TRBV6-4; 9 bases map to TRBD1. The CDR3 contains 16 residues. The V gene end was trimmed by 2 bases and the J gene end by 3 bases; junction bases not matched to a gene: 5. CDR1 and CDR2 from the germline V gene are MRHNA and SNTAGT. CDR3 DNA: TGTGCCAGCAGTGACCCTAACAGGGGGCCCAATCAGCCCCAGCATTTT. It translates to CASSDPNRGPNQPQHF.

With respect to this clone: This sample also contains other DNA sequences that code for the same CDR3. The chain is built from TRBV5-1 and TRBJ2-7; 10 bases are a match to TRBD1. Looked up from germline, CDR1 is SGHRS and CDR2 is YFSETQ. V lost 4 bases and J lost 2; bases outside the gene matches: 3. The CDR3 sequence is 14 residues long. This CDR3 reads CASSPGQGAYEQYF. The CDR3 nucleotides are TGCGCCAGCAGCCCCGGACAGGGGGCCTACGAGCAGTACTTC.

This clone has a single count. The CDR3 loop is CASRAQVSDTQYF. In DNA, the CDR3 is TGTGCCAGCAGAGCCCAGGTCTCGGATACGCAGTATTTT. This chain connects TRBV6-1 to TRBJ2-3; no definite D call. Germline CDR1 is MNHNS and CDR2 is SASEGT. V lost 6 bases and J 6 bases, leaving 13 bases between the germline ends. This CDR3 comprises 13 residues.

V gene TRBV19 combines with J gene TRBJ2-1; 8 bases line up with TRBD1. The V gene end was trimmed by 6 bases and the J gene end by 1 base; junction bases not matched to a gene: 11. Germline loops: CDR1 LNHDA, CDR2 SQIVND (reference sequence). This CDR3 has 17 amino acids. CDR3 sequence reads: CASRAGQGVASYNEQFF. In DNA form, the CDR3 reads TGTGCCAGTAGGGCCGGACAGGGAGTGGCGTCCTACAATGAGCAGTTCTTC.

DNA of the CDR3: TGTGCCAGTAGTGTCACAGGGGGCGTTTTCAATGAGCAGTTCTTC. Its protein is CASSVTGGVFNEQFF. The chain is built from TRBV19 and TRBJ2-1; 9 bases align to TRBD1. Germline-derived CDR1 and CDR2 are LNHDA and SQIVND (reference sequence). Germline trimming cut 5 bases from V and 6 bases from J; bases unmatched to any gene: 8. CDR3 length equals 15 residues.